The 18 T cell receptor beta chains presented below share a single source sample, sequenced in a study of T cell responses to AZD1222 COVID-19 vaccine. TCRdb's copy holds only in-frame clones and misses some; the assay was immunoSEQ multiplex PCR. The sample lists tens of thousands of clones, under 95% occurring once. Sequenced here: peripheral blood, sampled on day 0 of MenACWY control vaccination. These receptors came from an adult in good health.

The chain employs TRBV19 and TRBJ1-5, with a tentative D call TRBD1 (5 bases). The CDR3 has 16 amino acids. The germline CDR1 and CDR2 sequences are LNHDA and SQIVND (reference sequence). With 4 bases removed from V and 6 bases from J, the gap between germline ends came to 19 bases. The chain's CDR3 is CASSTRGEGAAQPQHF. CDR3 in DNA: TGTGCCAGTAGTACGCGTGGGGAAGGGGCGGCTCAGCCCCAGCATTTT.

This clone was seen only once. This chain's CDR3 is CASRSGTEETQYF. CDR3 coding DNA: TGTGCCAGCCGATCCGGGACAGAAGAGACCCAGTACTTC. The genes are TRBV28 and TRBJ2-5; 7 nucleotides agree with TRBD1. Losses at the gene ends were 8 bases for V and 3 bases for J; bases not matched to a gene: 6. The CDR3 runs to 13 residues. Germline CDR1 MDHEN, CDR2 SYDVKM.

The rearrangement links TRBV5-4 to TRBJ2-1, with D tentatively TRBD2 (5 bases). Germline V gene data show CDR1 as SGHNT and CDR2 as YYREEE (reference sequence). V was pared by 0 bases and J by 5 bases, with 9 bases between. The CDR3 is made up of 14 amino acids. The CDR3 DNA follows: TGTGCCAGCAGCTTGGATCTAGCTGACAATGAGCAGTTCTTC. Amino acids: CASSLDLADNEQFF. Full variable domain (rest looked up from reference TRBV5-4 and TRBJ2-1): ETGVTQSPTHLIKTRGQQVTLRCSSQSGHNTVSWYQQALGQGPQFIFQYYREEENGRGNFPPRFSGLQFPNYSSELNVNALELDDSALYLCASSLDLADNEQFFGPGTRLTVL.

The J gene is TRBJ1-1, the V gene TRBV7-6; D perhaps matches TRBD1 (5 bases). With 5 bases removed from V and 2 bases from J, the gap between germline ends came to 12 bases. The CDR3 spans 14 residues. Per the germline V gene, CDR1 is SGHVS and CDR2 is FNYEAQ. CDR3 DNA: TGTGCCAGCAGCATAGGGGAGGGTAACACTGAAGCTTTCTTT. This encodes CASSIGEGNTEAFF.

The rearrangement links TRBV5-1 to TRBJ1-6, with D possibly being TRBD1 (5 bases). V was shortened by 0 bases and J by 8 bases, with 12 bases between the two germline ends. This CDR3 contains 15 residues. CDR1 and CDR2 (germline): SGHRS, YFSETQ. CDR3 residues: CASSLAPGGYSPLHF. The CDR3 nucleotides are TGCGCCAGCAGCTTGGCCCCGGGGGGTTATTCACCCCTCCACTTT.

The chain is built from TRBV19 and TRBJ1-2; TRBD1 matches 8 bases. Germline CDR1 is LNHDA and CDR2 is SQIVND (reference sequence). The junction had 7 bases not matched to a gene; V was cut back by 5 bases and J by 8 bases. This CDR3 is 13 amino acids long. CDR3 residues: CASSPTGERGYTF. The DNA for the CDR3 is TGTGCCAGTAGTCCGACAGGGGAGAGGGGCTACACCTTC.

This chain joins TRBV25-1 and TRBJ2-2; D possibly corresponds to TRBD2 (5 bases). This CDR3 contains 13 residues. CDR1 is MGHDK and CDR2 is SYGVNS in the germline V gene. Between the trimmed V and J ends, which lost 6 bases and 6 bases, there was a span of 11 bases. Here the CDR3 DNA reads TGTGCCAGCAGAACGACCGGGGCCGGGGAGCTGTTTTTT. Its protein product is CASRTTGAGELFF.

This rearrangement joins TRBV6-5 to TRBJ2-2; D may be TRBD1 or TRBD2 (5 bases each). V lost 1 base and J lost 4, with 10 bases in between. Germline V gene sequence: CDR1 MNHEY, CDR2 SVGAGI. The CDR3 has 15 residues. The CDR3 loop reads CASSYYGTGTGELFF. CDR3 nucleotides: TGTGCCAGCAGTTACTACGGGACGGGCACCGGGGAGCTGTTTTTT.

In DNA, the CDR3 is TGTGCCAGCAGCCAAGATCTCGTTCTGAAGCCCCAGCATTTT. It is translated as CASSQDLVLKPQHF. This rearrangement joins TRBV3-1 (or the pseudogene TRBV3-2) to TRBJ1-5, with D hard to call. The germline gives CDR1 LGHDT, CDR2 YNNKEL (reference sequence). This CDR3 region has 14 residues. The ends were cut back, 0 bases at V and 8 bases at J, with 11 bases in the middle.

V usage is TRBV12-3 or TRBV12-4 and J usage is TRBJ2-7, with no clear D. The V end lost 7 bases, the J end lost 3 bases, and 7 bases lay between the germline ends. The CDR3 runs 11 residues. The CDR3 sequence is CASMGNYEQYF. The CDR3 DNA reads as TGTGCCAGCATGGGCAACTACGAGCAGTACTTC.

The rearrangement joins TRBV10-2 to TRBJ1-2; 7 nucleotides match TRBD1. The CDR3 covers 16 residues. The germline V gene has CDR1 WSHSY and CDR2 SAAADI. V lost 3 bases to trimming and J lost 1 base; unmatched junction nucleotides: 8. The CDR3 sequence is CASSDRGDRDNYGYTF. DNA for the CDR3: TGCGCCAGCAGTGATAGGGGGGACAGAGATAACTATGGCTACACCTTC.

The CDR3 reads CASSAPGLAGVETQYF. CDR3 bases: TGTGCCAGCAGCGCCCCGGGACTAGCGGGAGTAGAGACCCAGTACTTC. The gene calls are TRBV7-9 and TRBJ2-5; 14 bases match TRBD2. Germline trimming cut 5 bases from V and 4 bases from J; bases unmatched to any gene: 6. Germline CDR1 and CDR2: SEHNR and FQNEAQ (reference sequence). This CDR3 spans 16 amino acids.

V and J are TRBV28 and TRBJ1-2, with 7 positions matching TRBD1. Germline CDR1 MDHEN, CDR2 SYDVKM. Trimming took 7 bases from V and 6 from J; bases not matched to a gene: 5. The CDR3 is made up of 12 amino acids. The CDR3 reads CASIQGQNGYTF. DNA for the CDR3: TGTGCCAGCATCCAGGGACAGAATGGCTACACCTTC.

The rearrangement links TRBV6-1 to TRBJ1-5; TRBD1 is a possible D gene (5 bases). Germline V gene lookup returns CDR1 MNHNS and CDR2 SASEGT. The V gene lost 2 bases and the J gene lost 5 bases, with 10 bases spanning the gap. CDR3 length: 14 amino acids. CDR3 sequence reads: CASSEWTSDQPQHF. CDR3 DNA: TGTGCCAGCAGTGAATGGACATCGGATCAGCCCCAGCATTTT.

The chain is built from TRBV11-2 and TRBJ1-5; no clear D gene. CDR3 length: 16 residues. The V and J ends lost 1 base and 5 bases respectively, with 15 bases between them. Germline-derived CDR1 and CDR2 are SGHAT and FQNNGV. CDR3 DNA sequence: TGTGCCAGCAGCTTAGGTGTGGGTTCCCCCTATCAGCCCCAGCATTTT. It specifies CASSLGVGSPYQPQHF.

This sequence joins TRBV6-5 and TRBJ1-1, with TRBD1 as a possible D gene (5 bases). Between the trimmed V and J ends, which lost 0 bases and 0 bases, there was a span of 11 bases. CDR1 and CDR2 (germline): MNHEY, SVGAGI. CDR3 length: 16 residues. In nucleotides, the CDR3 is TGTGCCAGCAGTTACTCGGGGACCGGCGTGAACACTGAAGCTTTCTTT. Amino acids: CASSYSGTGVNTEAFF.

The chain links TRBV28 to TRBJ2-2; the match to TRBD2 covers 7 bases. Germline V gives CDR1 MDHEN, CDR2 SYDVKM. This CDR3 has 18 residues. V shed 2 bases, J shed 0 bases, and the junction held 9 bases outside the gene matches. The DNA for the CDR3 is TGTGCCAGCAGTTTACCCTCGCCGGGACTAACGAACACCGGGGAGCTGTTTTTT. Translating gives CASSLPSPGLTNTGELFF. The full variable domain, with the rest looked up from reference TRBV28 and TRBJ2-2, is DVKVTQSSRYLVKRTGEKVFLECVQDMDHENMFWYRQDPGLGLRLIYFSYDVKMKEKGDIPEGYSVSREKKERFSLILESASTNQTSMYLCASSLPSPGLTNTGELFFGEGSRLTVL.

This rearrangement joins TRBV5-1 to TRBJ2-5; a weak D match, TRBD2 (5 bases). Trimming removed 3 bases from V and 4 bases from J, with 10 bases in between. Germline CDR1 and CDR2: SGHRS and YFSETQ. This CDR3 is built from 13 residues. CDR3 nucleotide sequence: TGCGCCAGCAGCTCCGGGGTCCTAGAGACCCAGTACTTC. It specifies CASSSGVLETQYF.